The sample holds a few counts of the clone carrying this T cell receptor (beta chain). The antigen remains unidentified. This CDR3 comprises 15 residues. Germline V gene sequence: CDR1 MGHRA, CDR2 YSYEKL. V was pared by 3 bases and J by 3 bases, with 6 bases of the junction left unmatched. Each CDR3 protein gets one entry after TCRdb re-called the RT-PCR reads with MiXCR. Of 500,000 to 550,000 distinct CDR3 sequences listed, about 7.6% are singletons. This sample stems from a study of response to subunit inactivated influenza vaccine. Whole-study findings and limits: Only a handful of new T cells, the authors suggested, are recruited with each seasonal influenza vaccination.

The sequencing used PBMCs from blood, collected 23 to 25 months after vaccination. This sequence joins TRBV4-1 and TRBJ2-7; 9 positions match TRBD1. This TCR derives from a man aged 45 to 75 who received an inactivated influenza vaccine. The CDR3 region is CASSHPGTGNYEQYF. DNA of the CDR3: TGCGCCAGCAGCCATCCCGGGACAGGGAACTACGAGCAGTACTTC.